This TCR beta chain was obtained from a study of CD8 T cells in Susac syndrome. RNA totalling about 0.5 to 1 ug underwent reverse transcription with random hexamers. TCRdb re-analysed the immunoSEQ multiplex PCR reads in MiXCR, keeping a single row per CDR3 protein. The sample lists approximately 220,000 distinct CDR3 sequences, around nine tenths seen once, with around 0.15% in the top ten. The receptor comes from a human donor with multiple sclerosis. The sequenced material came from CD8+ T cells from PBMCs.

The CDR3 sequence is CASSHSTSGAYEQYF. Written as DNA, the CDR3 is TGCGCCAGCAGCCACTCGACTAGCGGGGCCTACGAGCAGTACTTC. The chain couples TRBV4-1 to TRBJ2-7; 11 bases align to TRBD2. Per the germline V gene, CDR1 is MGHRA and CDR2 is YSYEKL. Germline trimming cut 3 bases from V and 2 bases from J; bases unmatched to any gene: 3. This CDR3 is built from 15 residues.